Listed below are T cell receptor beta chains from one sample, sequenced in a study of T cells in Graves' hyperthyroidism and ophthalmopathy. A single record per CDR3 protein comes from TCRdb applying MiXCR to the multiplex PCR reads. The data contain roughly 400,000 distinct CDR3 sequences, about 14% of them seen just once; the ten biggest clones take up around 28%. Sequences were obtained from blood. All receptors derive from a man aged 45-65 years with Graves' ophthalmopathy. Each CDR3 is given with its conserved first and last residue.

J gene | V gene | CDR3 protein
TRBJ2-5 | TRBV14 | CASSQPAGPETQYF
TRBJ1-5 | TRBV6-1 | CASRAGTGGAFQPQHF
TRBJ1-2 | TRBV28 | CASRPPGYGYTF
TRBJ1-2 | TRBV12-3/TRBV12-4 | CASSFRGRNYGYTF
TRBJ1-1 | TRBV7-6 | CASSPGQIDTEAFF
TRBJ2-2 | TRBV9 | CASSVVGGLAGVMGTGELFF
TRBJ2-5 | TRBV28 | CASSARTSGSETQYF
TRBJ1-1 | TRBV11-3 | CASSLDYQGTEAFF
TRBJ2-7 | TRBV29-1 | CSAGKSSYEQYF
TRBJ1-5 | TRBV7-9 | CASSLDRGASNQPQHF